Following are 8 T cell receptor beta chains from one sample sequenced in a study of blood T cell repertoires in COVID-19. The data were produced by immunoSEQ multiplex PCR, yet TCRdb's version contains in-frame clones alone and is incomplete. This sample has around 280,000 clones; 90% occur once, and the top ten carry about 1.8%. Material: PBMCs or T cells enriched from blood (not recorded which). The receptors come from a woman between 18 and 30 years old with acute COVID-19.

The CDR3 bases are TGTGCCAGCAGCTCCCTAGGTCGGAGGGCCAACGTCCTGACTTTC. Protein sequence: CASSSLGRRANVLTF. The chain recombines TRBV27 with TRBJ2-6; D gene ambiguous. Trimming took off 6 bases at V and 5 bases at J, with 14 bases between the two ends. The length of the CDR3 is 15 residues. CDR1 is MNHEY, CDR2 SMNVEV, per germline (reference sequence).

The chain joins TRBV5-1 to TRBJ2-7; maybe TRBD1 (5 bases). The CDR3 extends over 14 amino acids. Trimming removed 6 bases at V and 0 bases at J, with 13 bases between. CDR1 and CDR2 (germline): SGHRS, YFSETQ. The CDR3 loop reads CASNLGASSYEQYF. The CDR3 DNA sequence: TGCGCCAGCAACTTAGGGGCTAGCTCCTACGAGCAGTACTTC.

V usage is TRBV19 and J usage is TRBJ1-2; possible D gene TRBD1, 6 bases. Germline CDR1 is LNHDA and CDR2 is SQIVND (reference sequence). V shed 4 bases and J shed 7 bases, with 16 bases lying between them. This CDR3 has 14 residues. Written as DNA, the CDR3 is TGTGCCAGTAGTAAGGGACATCCCTCTGTTGGCTACACCTTC. Encoded protein: CASSKGHPSVGYTF.

The V call is TRBV5-4, the J call TRBJ1-1; tentative D call: TRBD1 (5 bases). The germline CDR1 and CDR2 sequences are SGHNT and YYREEE (reference sequence). Trimming removed 3 bases at V and 12 bases at J, with 18 bases between. CDR3 length equals 13 residues. DNA for the CDR3: TGTGCCAGCAGCTCCGGGGACTCTCGGCGGACTTTCTTT. Residues: CASSSGDSRRTFF.

Remarks on this clone: Other DNA sequences in this sample translate to the same CDR3. The chain uses TRBV12-3 or TRBV12-4 and TRBJ2-7; D is unresolved. The CDR3 is 12 amino acids. V was trimmed by 5 bases and J by 4 bases, leaving 9 bases between them. For the CDR3, the DNA is TGTGCCAGCAGTCTACTCGGTTACGAGCAGTACTTC. It specifies CASSLLGYEQYF.

This clone was observed once. The genes are TRBV30 and TRBJ2-7; D unresolved. The CDR3 extends over 11 amino acids. Looked up from germline, CDR1 is GTSNPN and CDR2 is SVGIG (reference sequence). V was clipped by 2 bases and J by 10 bases, with 12 bases between them. The CDR3 protein is CAWSKYTDQYF. CDR3 DNA: TGTGCCTGGAGTAAATACACAGATCAGTACTTC.

This rearrangement joins TRBV6-5 to TRBJ2-7, with a tentative D call TRBD2 (6 bases). There are 15 residues in the CDR3. Germline V gene data show CDR1 as MNHEY and CDR2 as SVGAGI. Trimming removed 0 bases at V and 4 bases at J, with 13 bases between. The CDR3 bases are TGTGCCAGCAGTTACTCTGCGGGAAGAGGGTACGAGCAGTACTTC. It is translated as CASSYSAGRGYEQYF.

By frequency in the sample, this clone is medium-sized. The V gene is TRBV6-6, the J gene TRBJ2-7; D not resolved. Trimming took off 2 bases at V and 0 bases at J, with 8 bases between the two ends. The CDR3 spans 14 residues. Germline V gene lookup returns CDR1 MNHNY and CDR2 SVGAGI (reference sequence). CDR3 DNA sequence: TGTGCCAGCAGTTACGAGGCGTCCTCCTACGAGCAGTACTTC. This translates into CASSYEASSYEQYF.